Following are 30 T cell receptor beta chains from one sample sequenced in a study of cytomegalovirus exposure and HLA in healthy donors. Profiling relied on immunoSEQ multiplex PCR, and the TCRdb table lists in-frame clones only, not all of them. This table has a few hundred thousand clones, 80% to 85% appearing once. The sequenced sample consisted of PBMCs. All receptors come from a woman in her twenties or thirties in good health and CMV-seropositive.

The chain carries TRBV7-9 and TRBJ2-6; D gene ambiguous. This CDR3 is built from 15 residues. V was cut by 5 bases and J by 2 bases, with 10 bases left in between. Germline V CDR1 and CDR2: SEHNR, FQNEAQ (reference sequence). CDR3 nucleotides: TGTGCCAGCAGCGTCCCTGGGGCTGGGGCCAACGTCCTGACTTTC. It encodes CASSVPGAGANVLTF.

The chain uses TRBV19 and TRBJ2-7, with D maybe TRBD1 (5 bases). CDR1 and CDR2 from the germline V gene are LNHDA and SQIVND (reference sequence). The CDR3 length is 13 residues. Trimming took off 3 bases at V and 1 base at J, with 7 bases between the two ends. The CDR3 reads CASSIQGSYEQYF. DNA of the CDR3: TGTGCCAGTAGTATCCAGGGATCCTACGAGCAGTACTTC.

The chain recombines TRBV27 with TRBJ2-5, with D perhaps TRBD2 (6 bases). Between the trimmed V and J ends, which lost 6 bases and 5 bases, there was a span of 13 bases. The V gene's germline CDR1 is MNHEY and CDR2 SMNVEV (reference sequence). The CDR3 spans 13 residues. The DNA for the CDR3 is TGTGCCAGCAGCAGGTGGGAGGCGGAGACCCAGTACTTC. Translated: CASSRWEAETQYF.

V and J are TRBV10-1 and TRBJ2-2; D is possibly TRBD1 (6 bases). In germline, CDR1 is WNHNN, CDR2 SYGVQD (reference sequence). The V gene lost 3 bases and the J gene lost 0 bases, with 11 bases spanning the gap. CDR3 size: 16 residues. CDR3 in DNA: TGCGCCAGCAGTGACGTCAGGGGATCGAACACCGGGGAGCTGTTTTTT. Protein product: CASSDVRGSNTGELFF.

The chain carries TRBV30 and TRBJ2-5; no clear D gene. The CDR3 loop spans 13 amino acids. The V end was cut by 3 bases, the J end by 5 bases, with 13 bases between. Germline-derived CDR1 and CDR2 are GTSNPN and SVGIG (reference sequence). CDR3 coding DNA: TGTGCCTGGAGCACCCAAGCGTGGGAGACCCAGTACTTC. Translating gives CAWSTQAWETQYF.

The rearrangement links TRBV12-5 to TRBJ2-7; D possibly matches TRBD1 or TRBD2 (5 bases each). V lost 0 bases and J 2 bases, leaving 14 bases between the germline ends. Germline loops: CDR1 LGHNT, CDR2 FRNRAP. CDR3 length equals 16 residues. CDR3 bases: TGTGCTAGTGGTTTGGTACAAGGGACGTTTACCTACGAGCAGTACTTC. It encodes CASGLVQGTFTYEQYF.

The rearrangement links TRBV2 to TRBJ2-6; D not resolved. There are 14 residues in the CDR3. Germline assignment: CDR1 SNHLY and CDR2 FYNNEI. With 6 bases removed from V and 0 bases from J, the gap between germline ends came to 6 bases. The CDR3 region has the DNA TGTGCCAGCAGCCAACCCTCTGGGGCCAACGTCCTGACTTTC. Amino acid sequence: CASSQPSGANVLTF.

About this clone: A junction end diverges from the germline sequence, so it may reflect a read error. J is TRBJ2-1 and V is TRBV29-1, with D perhaps given as TRBD1 or TRBD2 (6 bases each). CDR1 and CDR2 (germline): SQVTM, ANQGSEA. This CDR3 is built from 15 residues. In DNA form, the CDR3 reads TGCAGCGTAGAAGGGGGGAAAAACTCCTACAATGAGCAGTTCTTC. Translated: CSVEGGKNSYNEQFF.

CDR3 residues: CASQTQGAKQFF. In DNA, the CDR3 is TGTGCCAGCCAAACACAGGGGGCAAAGCAGTTCTTC. V is TRBV6-1 and J is TRBJ2-1; 9 bases are shared with TRBD1. V lost 8 bases, J lost 11 bases, and 7 bases stayed unmatched. The germline V gene encodes CDR1 MNHNS and CDR2 SASEGT. This CDR3 spans 12 amino acids.

The chain links TRBV10-3 to TRBJ2-1; D is possibly TRBD2 (6 bases). V lost 2 bases and J 3 bases, leaving 20 bases between the germline ends. The CDR3 totals 18 residues. Per germline, CDR1 ENHRY and CDR2 SYGVKD. The CDR3 sequence is CAISEPRDRGGGYNEQFF. The CDR3, as DNA: TGTGCCATCAGTGAGCCTAGGGATAGGGGAGGAGGCTACAATGAGCAGTTCTTC.

This chain links TRBV6-5 with TRBJ1-5; 7 bases are shared with TRBD1. Germline values: CDR1 MNHEY, CDR2 SVGAGI. V lost 6 bases to trimming and J lost 6 bases; unmatched junction nucleotides: 8. The CDR3 has 14 residues. In nucleotides, the CDR3 is TGTGCCAGCAGGGAGACAGGGCCAGGTCAGCCCCAGCATTTT. Translation gives CASRETGPGQPQHF.

The chain is built from TRBV30 and TRBJ2-7; TRBD1 is a possible D gene (5 bases). Germline values: CDR1 GTSNPN, CDR2 SVGIG (reference sequence). CDR3 length: 15 residues. The V and J ends lost 2 bases and 7 bases respectively, with 21 bases between them. The DNA for the CDR3 is TGTGCCTGGAGTCCCGCGGACACAGGAATGGGGGAGCAGTACTTC. The encoded protein is CAWSPADTGMGEQYF.

The V and J genes are TRBV5-6 and TRBJ2-7; no definite D call. V lost 0 bases, J lost 3 bases, and 4 bases lay in between. The CDR3 runs 12 residues. CDR1 and CDR2 from the germline V gene are SGHDT and YYEEEE. DNA of the CDR3: TGTGCCAGCAGCTTGGACTACTACGAGCAGTACTTC. Translated: CASSLDYYEQYF.

V gene TRBV28 combines with J gene TRBJ2-7, with 9 bases aligning to TRBD1. V gave up 6 bases and J gave up 11 bases; unmatched junction bases: 5. From germline, CDR1 is MDHEN and CDR2 SYDVKM. The CDR3 covers 11 residues. In DNA form, the CDR3 reads TGTGCCAGCAGCTCCGGGACAGGGAAGTACTTC. This codes for CASSSGTGKYF.

V is TRBV6-1 and J is TRBJ1-1; D is uncertain. CDR1 and CDR2 from the germline V gene are MNHNS and SASEGT. Trimming cost V 2 bases and J 0 bases, with 10 bases left between them. This CDR3 region has 15 residues. In nucleotides, the CDR3 is TGTGCCAGCAGTGAAAATCCGGCCGTGAACACTGAAGCTTTCTTT. It encodes CASSENPAVNTEAFF.

The CDR3 nucleotides read TGTGCCAGCAGTGTGTGGACAGCCTCTGGAAACACCATATATTTT. It specifies CASSVWTASGNTIYF. The genes are TRBV25-1 and TRBJ1-3, with D possibly matching TRBD1 (6 bases). The CDR3 has 15 residues. The germline V gene encodes CDR1 MGHDK and CDR2 SYGVNS. Trimming shortened V by 4 bases and J by 0 bases, and 10 bases separated the two germline ends.

This chain uses TRBV5-1 with TRBJ1-1; weak D call: TRBD1 (5 bases). This CDR3 is 13 amino acids long. Germline CDR1 SGHRS, CDR2 YFSETQ. V was shortened by 0 bases and J by 7 bases, with 10 bases between the two germline ends. The CDR3 DNA reads TGCGCCAGCAGCTTGGCCGGTGGGGGTGAAGCTTTCTTT. It specifies CASSLAGGGEAFF.

This sequence joins TRBV19 and TRBJ1-5; the match to TRBD1 covers 9 bases. The length of the CDR3 is 14 residues. CDR1 and CDR2 from the germline V gene are LNHDA and SQIVND (reference sequence). J lost 6 bases, V lost 6 bases, and 6 bases had no gene match. As DNA, the CDR3 is TGTGCCAGTAGGTTGACAGGGGGAGGTCAGCCCCAGCATTTT. Its protein is CASRLTGGGQPQHF.

The chain combines TRBV11-2 with TRBJ2-2; weak D call: TRBD2 (5 bases). Germline V lookup: CDR1 SGHAT, CDR2 FQNNGV. Trimming cost V 6 bases and J 5 bases, with 16 bases left between them. There are 15 residues in the CDR3. Here the CDR3 DNA reads TGTGCCAGCAGGAGGGTGGGTAGCTGGACCGGGGAGCTGTTTTTT. Translating gives CASRRVGSWTGELFF.

The chain links TRBV6-5 to TRBJ2-3; 14 nucleotides match TRBD2. The CDR3 totals 16 residues. V lost 4 bases to trimming and J lost 3 bases; unmatched junction nucleotides: 3. Germline CDR1 is MNHEY and CDR2 is SVGAGI. This chain's CDR3 is CASSLGLAGVTDTQYF. In DNA, the CDR3 is TGTGCCAGCAGTTTGGGACTAGCGGGAGTAACAGATACGCAGTATTTT.

The V call is TRBV4-2, the J call TRBJ2-3, with 7 bases lining up with TRBD2. This CDR3 contains 15 residues. Germline trimming cut 3 bases from V and 2 bases from J; bases unmatched to any gene: 5. The V gene's germline CDR1 is LGHNA and CDR2 YNFKEQ. The CDR3 coding sequence is TGTGCCAGCAGCCATGAGCGGGAACCCACAGATACGCAGTATTTT. Translation gives CASSHEREPTDTQYF.

The chain has TRBV4-1 and TRBJ1-1; D call uncertain. The CDR3 covers 15 residues. Germline lookup yields CDR1 MGHRA and CDR2 YSYEKL. V lost 1 base to trimming and J lost 3 bases, with 12 bases between them. The chain's CDR3 is CASSQAPPGDTEAFF. The CDR3 bases are TGCGCCAGCAGCCAAGCCCCTCCTGGGGACACTGAAGCTTTCTTT.

The chain joins TRBV15 to TRBJ1-4; D remains ambiguous. The V end lost 3 bases, the J end lost 0 bases, and 8 bases lay between the germline ends. The CDR3 spans 15 residues. CDR1 and CDR2 (germline): LNHNV, YYDKDF (reference sequence). The CDR3 region is CATSSRITTNEKLFF. CDR3 DNA sequence: TGTGCCACCAGCAGCAGAATTACAACTAATGAAAAACTGTTTTTT.

The CDR3 nucleotides read TGTGCCAGTAGCCCTAAGACAGGGGGCCATGGCTACACCTTC. It specifies CASSPKTGGHGYTF. V is TRBV19 and J is TRBJ1-2; 10 nucleotides line up with TRBD1. Germline V gives CDR1 LNHDA, CDR2 SQIVND (reference sequence). The V segment lost 6 bases and the J segment 6 bases; nucleotides outside the gene matches: 7. This CDR3 spans 14 amino acids. The full variable domain, with the rest looked up from reference TRBV19 and TRBJ1-2, is DGGITQSPKYLFRKEGQNVTLSCEQNLNHDAMYWYRQDPGQGLRLIYYSQIVNDFQKGDIAEGYSVSREKKESFPLTVTSAQKNPTAFYLCASSPKTGGHGYTFGSGTRLTVV.

This chain joins TRBV18 and TRBJ1-1; D is unclear. Between the trimmed V and J ends, which lost 3 bases and 1 base, there was a span of 9 bases. This CDR3 comprises 14 residues. Germline V gene data show CDR1 as KGHSH and CDR2 as LQKENI. This chain's CDR3 is CASSPFTENTEAFF. The CDR3 nucleotides are TGTGCCAGCTCACCTTTTACAGAGAACACTGAAGCTTTCTTT.

This chain uses TRBV28 with TRBJ1-2; D is perhaps TRBD1 (5 bases). The CDR3 is 14 residues long. Germline V gene data show CDR1 as MDHEN and CDR2 as SYDVKM. V lost 7 bases and J 7 bases, leaving 19 bases between the germline ends. This chain's CDR3 is CASTSGGSKRGYTF. The CDR3 nucleotides are TGTGCCAGCACCTCGGGGGGTTCTAAGCGTGGCTACACCTTC.

This chain uses TRBV5-1 with TRBJ1-2; 10 bases fit TRBD1. The CDR3 is 17 residues long. Germline V gives CDR1 SGHRS, CDR2 YFSETQ. V was pared by 5 bases and J by 8 bases, with 18 bases of the junction left unmatched. The CDR3 coding sequence is TGCGCCAGCAGACGTGACTCGACAGGGGGCGGAGAGAGAGGCTACACCTTC. Its translation: CASRRDSTGGGERGYTF. Full variable domain (outside the CDR3, taken from reference TRBV5-1 and TRBJ1-2): KAGVTQTPRYLIKTRGQQVTLSCSPISGHRSVSWYQQTPGQGLQFLFEYFSETQRNKGNFPGRFSGRQFSNSRSEMNVSTLELGDSALYLCASRRDSTGGGERGYTFGSGTRLTVV.

V and J are TRBV18 and TRBJ2-5, with D perhaps TRBD1 (6 bases). Germline-derived CDR1 and CDR2 are KGHSH and LQKENI. This CDR3 is built from 15 residues. V was pared by 3 bases and J by 5 bases, with 16 bases between. The CDR3 nucleotides are TGTGCCAGCTCACCGGTTCAGGGGAGAGGTGAGACCCAGTACTTC. Its protein is CASSPVQGRGETQYF.

The genes are TRBV28 and TRBJ1-1; D is uncertain. Trimming took off 3 bases at V and 3 bases at J, with 8 bases between the two ends. The CDR3 totals 13 residues. From germline, CDR1 is MDHEN and CDR2 SYDVKM. CDR3 loop: CASSFWLHTEAFF. In nucleotides, the CDR3 is TGTGCCAGCAGTTTTTGGTTGCACACTGAAGCTTTCTTT.

The chain recombines TRBV10-3 with TRBJ1-1; 7 nucleotides line up with TRBD1. This CDR3 comprises 13 residues. The germline V gene has CDR1 ENHRY and CDR2 SYGVKD. With 7 bases clipped from V and 1 base from J, the junction kept 3 bases outside the gene matches. DNA of the CDR3: TGTGCCATCAACCCAGGGGGGAACACTGAAGCTTTCTTT. Amino acid sequence: CAINPGGNTEAFF.